One sample yielded the 14 T cell receptor beta chains listed below, sequenced in a study of radiotherapy plus CTLA-4 blockade in lung cancer. Sequencing used immunoSEQ multiplex PCR; TCRdb keeps in-frame clones, though not all of them. There are about 84,000 clones in the sample; approximately 79% occur only once, and around 15% lies in the top ten. The sample in question was peripheral blood, obtained from a patient treated with radiotherapy plus ipilimumab. The receptors stem from a human donor with non-small cell lung cancer that progressed on radiotherapy plus ipilimumab.

The chain links TRBV6-6 to TRBJ2-5; either TRBD1 or TRBD2 may supply D (5 bases each). Trimming removed 4 bases at V and 4 bases at J, with 10 bases between. The CDR3 has 13 residues. Germline values: CDR1 MNHNY, CDR2 SVGAGI (reference sequence). CDR3 amino acids: CASSFQGRETQYF. The CDR3, as DNA: TGTGCCAGCAGTTTCCAGGGACGAGAGACCCAGTACTTC.

The chain has TRBV13 and TRBJ1-4; no clear D gene. V was shortened by 5 bases and J by 8 bases, with 18 bases between the two germline ends. Germline CDR1 reads PRHDT; CDR2 reads FYEKMQ (reference sequence). The CDR3 totals 15 residues. As DNA, the CDR3 is TGTGCCAGCAGCATTATGGGCCCCGGAGGGGAAAAACTGTTTTTT. Encoded protein: CASSIMGPGGEKLFF. Filled out from reference TRBV13 and TRBJ1-4, the complete variable domain reads AAGVIQSPRHLIKEKRETATLKCYPIPRHDTVYWYQQGPGQDPQFLISFYEKMQSDKGSIPDRFSAQQFSDYHSELNMSSLELGDSALYFCASSIMGPGGEKLFFGSGTQLSVL.

The J gene is TRBJ2-2, the V gene TRBV29-1, with D unclear. The CDR3 contains 13 residues. Germline V gene lookup returns CDR1 SQVTM and CDR2 ANQGSEA. Trimming pared 4 bases from V and 4 bases from J, leaving 10 bases between. The CDR3 region is CSVVRQSTGELFF. For the CDR3, the DNA is TGCAGCGTTGTACGTCAGTCCACCGGGGAGCTGTTTTTT.

V usage is TRBV11-2 and J usage is TRBJ1-1; no clear D. The V end was cut by 0 bases, the J end by 1 base, with 3 bases between. The CDR3 extends over 13 amino acids. Per the germline V gene, CDR1 is SGHAT and CDR2 is FQNNGV. The CDR3 DNA sequence: TGTGCCAGCAGCTTAGACTGGAACACTGAAGCTTTCTTT. This translates into CASSLDWNTEAFF.

This clone appeared once. V gene TRBV4-2 combines with J gene TRBJ2-1, with 8 bases fitting TRBD2. With 1 base clipped from V and 0 bases from J, the junction kept 5 bases outside the gene matches. The length of the CDR3 is 17 residues. The germline V gene encodes CDR1 LGHNA and CDR2 YNFKEQ. CDR3 in amino acids: CASSQVSGGSSYNEQFF. Here the CDR3 DNA reads TGTGCCAGCAGCCAAGTCTCGGGGGGGAGCTCCTACAATGAGCAGTTCTTC.

V usage is TRBV28 and J usage is TRBJ2-7; D is uncertain. This CDR3 region has 14 residues. Germline CDR1 MDHEN, CDR2 SYDVKM. V lost 1 base and J 7 bases, leaving 14 bases between the germline ends. The DNA of the CDR3 is TGTGCCAGCAGTTTATCGGCCCTTCCTGGAGAGCAGTACTTC. Protein sequence: CASSLSALPGEQYF.

V gene TRBV2 combines with J gene TRBJ2-1, with D uncertain. CDR1 and CDR2 (germline): SNHLY, FYNNEI. Trimming removed 7 bases from V and 6 bases from J, with 16 bases in between. CDR3 size: 14 residues. CDR3: CASTRPSVGNEQFF. The CDR3 DNA sequence: TGTGCCAGCACCCGGCCTAGTGTGGGCAATGAGCAGTTCTTC.

The chain links TRBV28 to TRBJ2-2; D remains unclear. The CDR3 length is 14 residues. The germline V gene encodes CDR1 MDHEN and CDR2 SYDVKM. The germline V and J ends were trimmed by 5 bases and 3 bases, with 10 bases remaining between them. CDR3 in DNA: TGTGCCAGCAGTGGCAGGATGGACACCGGGGAGCTGTTTTTT. Protein product: CASSGRMDTGELFF.

This clone came up a few times. This chain joins TRBV6-1 and TRBJ1-2, with a tentative D call TRBD1 (6 bases). The V gene lost 5 bases and the J gene lost 4 bases, with 11 bases spanning the gap. The V gene's germline CDR1 is MNHNS and CDR2 SASEGT. This CDR3 region has 13 residues. CDR3 protein: CASSRGQGYGYTF. Here the CDR3 DNA reads TGTGCCAGCAGTCGGGGGCAGGGCTATGGCTACACCTTC.

J is TRBJ1-3 and V is TRBV29-1; unclear D gene. The CDR3 covers 15 residues. The V end was cut by 0 bases, the J end by 0 bases, with 9 bases between. The germline CDR1 and CDR2 sequences are SQVTM and ANQGSEA. In nucleotides, the CDR3 is TGCAGCGTTGAAGACAGACCTATCTCTGGAAACACCATATATTTT. It specifies CSVEDRPISGNTIYF.

The V and J genes are TRBV30 and TRBJ2-4; 8 positions agree with TRBD1. Germline CDR1 GTSNPN, CDR2 SVGIG (reference sequence). Losses at the gene ends were 2 bases for V and 4 bases for J; bases not matched to a gene: 7. This CDR3 comprises 15 residues. The CDR3 is CAWSITGGYKNIQYF. Here the CDR3 DNA reads TGTGCCTGGAGTATAACAGGGGGTTATAAAAACATTCAGTACTTC.

The gene calls are TRBV18 and TRBJ2-5; no firm D call. V shed 6 bases and J shed 5 bases, with 10 bases lying between them. The CDR3 has 12 amino acids. Germline V CDR1 and CDR2: KGHSH, LQKENI. Written as DNA, the CDR3 is TGTGCCAGCTCGGAGACCCGGGAGACCCAGTACTTC. Translated, it gives CASSETRETQYF.

This sequence joins TRBV2 and TRBJ2-1, with TRBD1 as a possible D gene (5 bases). This CDR3 region has 16 residues. Germline V gene lookup returns CDR1 SNHLY and CDR2 FYNNEI. V was clipped by 6 bases and J by 0 bases, with 15 bases between them. The CDR3 DNA sequence: TGTGCCAGCAGACTATCGGACATGAGCTCCTACAATGAGCAGTTCTTC. It translates to CASRLSDMSSYNEQFF.

This clone has more than one count but fewer than ten. The chain carries TRBV6-6 and TRBJ1-2; tentative D call: TRBD1 (5 bases). Trimming removed 0 bases at V and 0 bases at J, with 8 bases between. Germline CDR1 and CDR2: MNHNY and SVGAGI (reference sequence). This CDR3 contains 15 residues. Here the CDR3 DNA reads TGTGCCAGCAGTTACTCGTCAGGGACTAACTATGGCTACACCTTC. It encodes CASSYSSGTNYGYTF.